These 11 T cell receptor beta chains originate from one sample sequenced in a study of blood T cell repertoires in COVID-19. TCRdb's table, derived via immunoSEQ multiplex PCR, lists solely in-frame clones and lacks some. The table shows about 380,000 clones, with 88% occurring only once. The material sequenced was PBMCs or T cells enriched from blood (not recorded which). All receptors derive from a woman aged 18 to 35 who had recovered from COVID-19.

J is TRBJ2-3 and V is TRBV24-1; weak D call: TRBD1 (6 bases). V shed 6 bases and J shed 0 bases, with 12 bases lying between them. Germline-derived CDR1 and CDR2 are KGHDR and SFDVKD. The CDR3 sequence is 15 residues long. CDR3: CATSLGGISTDTQYF. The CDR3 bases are TGTGCCACCAGTCTAGGGGGTATAAGCACAGATACGCAGTATTTT.

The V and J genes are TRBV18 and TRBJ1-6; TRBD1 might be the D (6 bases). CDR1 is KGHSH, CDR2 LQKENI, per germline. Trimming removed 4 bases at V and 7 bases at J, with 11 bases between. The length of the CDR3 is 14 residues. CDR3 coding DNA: TGTGCCAGCTCACTCCCGGGACAAAATTCACCCCTCCACTTT. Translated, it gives CASSLPGQNSPLHF.

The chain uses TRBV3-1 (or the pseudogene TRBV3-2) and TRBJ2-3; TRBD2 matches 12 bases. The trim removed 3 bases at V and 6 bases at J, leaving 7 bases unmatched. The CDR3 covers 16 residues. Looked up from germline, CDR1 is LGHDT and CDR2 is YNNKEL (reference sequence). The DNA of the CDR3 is TGTGCCAGCAGCCATACTAGCGGGGGGTATGGTGATACGCAGTATTTT. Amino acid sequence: CASSHTSGGYGDTQYF.

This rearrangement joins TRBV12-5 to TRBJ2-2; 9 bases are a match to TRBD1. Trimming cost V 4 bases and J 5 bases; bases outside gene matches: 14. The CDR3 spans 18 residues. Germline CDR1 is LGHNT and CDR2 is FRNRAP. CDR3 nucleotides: TGTGCTAGTGGTTCCGACCGGGACAGGGAAGTCTCGACCGGGGAGCTGTTTTTT. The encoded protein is CASGSDRDREVSTGELFF.

CDR3 DNA sequence: TGTGCCAGCAGCTTAGGGGGGGAAGAGACCCAGTACTTC. Translated, it gives CASSLGGEETQYF. The V call is TRBV11-1, the J call TRBJ2-5, with TRBD2 as a possible D gene (6 bases). The germline V gene encodes CDR1 SGHAT and CDR2 FQDESV (reference sequence). Trimming left V 1 base short and J 3 bases short, with 6 bases between. This CDR3 spans 13 amino acids.

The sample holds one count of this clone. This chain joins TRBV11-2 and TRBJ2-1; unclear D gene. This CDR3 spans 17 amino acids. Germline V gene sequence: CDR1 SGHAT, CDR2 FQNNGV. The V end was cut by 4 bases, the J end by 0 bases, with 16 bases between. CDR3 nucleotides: TGTGCCAGCAGCTCCCCCGTGACTTCGAGCTCCTACAATGAGCAGTTCTTC. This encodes CASSSPVTSSSYNEQFF.

CDR3 DNA: TGTGCCTGGAGTACAGGGCCAACCTATGGCTACACCTTC. Translated, it gives CAWSTGPTYGYTF. The chain combines TRBV30 with TRBJ1-2; D perhaps matches TRBD1 (6 bases). Looked up from germline, CDR1 is GTSNPN and CDR2 is SVGIG (reference sequence). Trimming left V 2 bases short and J 4 bases short, with 11 bases between. The CDR3 covers 13 residues.

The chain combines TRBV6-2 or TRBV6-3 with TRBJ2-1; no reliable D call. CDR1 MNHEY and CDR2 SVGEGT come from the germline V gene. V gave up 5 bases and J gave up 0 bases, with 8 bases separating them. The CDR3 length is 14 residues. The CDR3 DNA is TGTGCCAGCAGTCCGCCGGGCTCCTACAATGAGCAGTTCTTC. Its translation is CASSPPGSYNEQFF.

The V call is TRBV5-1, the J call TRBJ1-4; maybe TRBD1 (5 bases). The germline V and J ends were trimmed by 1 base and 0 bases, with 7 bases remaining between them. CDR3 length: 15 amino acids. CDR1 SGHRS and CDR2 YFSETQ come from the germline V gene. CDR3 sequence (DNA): TGCGCCAGCAGCTTGCCGACAGCAACTAATGAAAAACTGTTTTTT. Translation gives CASSLPTATNEKLFF.

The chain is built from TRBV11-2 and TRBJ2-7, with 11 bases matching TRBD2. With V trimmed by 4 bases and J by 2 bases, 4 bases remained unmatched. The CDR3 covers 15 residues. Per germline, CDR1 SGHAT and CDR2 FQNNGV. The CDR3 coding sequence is TGTGCCAGCAGCTCCTCTAGCGGGGGGCCCTACGAGCAGTACTTC. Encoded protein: CASSSSSGGPYEQYF.

CDR3 sequence: CASSLTWPGGATNEKLFF. CDR3 sequence (DNA): TGCGCCAGCAGCTTGACCTGGCCGGGGGGTGCAACTAATGAAAAACTGTTTTTT. The chain uses TRBV5-1 and TRBJ1-4; a weak D match, TRBD1 (5 bases). V was cut by 1 base and J by 0 bases, with 16 bases left in between. CDR1 is SGHRS, CDR2 YFSETQ, per germline. This CDR3 has 18 residues.